These 9 T cell receptor beta chains were sequenced from one sample in a study of cytomegalovirus exposure and HLA in healthy donors. Primers included in the PCR were 60 Vbeta and 13 Jbeta primers. TCRdb's copy holds only in-frame clones and misses some; the assay was immunoSEQ multiplex PCR. The repertoire table contains about 130,000 clones. Sample: PBMCs. The receptors derive from a woman in her forties in good health and CMV-seropositive.

The CDR3 loop is CAIRGGTGPHYGYTF. The CDR3 DNA follows: TGTGCCATCAGGGGGGGGACAGGGCCCCACTATGGCTACACCTTC. The rearrangement uses TRBV10-3 and TRBJ1-2, with TRBD1 matching over 9 bases. This CDR3 is 15 amino acids long. The V gene end was trimmed by 6 bases and the J gene end by 3 bases; junction bases not matched to a gene: 8. The germline V gene encodes CDR1 ENHRY and CDR2 SYGVKD.

Here the CDR3 DNA reads TGCGCCAGCAGCCCCTGGATTTCCGGGACTAGCGGGAGGGCCGGGAATGAGCAGTTCTTC. It translates to CASSPWISGTSGRAGNEQFF. The V and J genes are TRBV5-1 and TRBJ2-1, with 16 bases fitting TRBD2. CDR1 and CDR2 from the germline V gene are SGHRS and YFSETQ. The CDR3 is 20 amino acids. With 4 bases clipped from V and 7 bases from J, the junction kept 17 bases outside the gene matches.

The chain links TRBV6-5 to TRBJ1-3; no definite D call. Germline V CDR1 and CDR2: MNHEY, SVGAGI. CDR3 size: 15 residues. V was cut by 5 bases and J by 0 bases, with 11 bases left in between. CDR3 loop: CASSPTFDSGNTIYF. DNA of the CDR3: TGTGCCAGCAGTCCGACATTCGACTCTGGAAACACCATATATTTT.

The genes are TRBV6-1 and TRBJ2-1, with 10 positions matching TRBD2. This CDR3 contains 15 residues. In germline, CDR1 is MNHNS, CDR2 SASEGT. J was trimmed by 5 bases and V by 6 bases; bases with no gene match: 7. CDR3 bases: TGTGCCAGCAGCACCGGACTAGCGGATAACAATGAGCAGTTCTTC. Its protein product is CASSTGLADNNEQFF.

The genes are TRBV27 and TRBJ2-1; TRBD2 agrees at 9 bases. CDR1 and CDR2 from the germline V gene are MNHEY and SMNVEV (reference sequence). The junction had 2 bases not matched to a gene; V was cut back by 6 bases and J by 2 bases. The CDR3 is made up of 14 amino acids. CDR3 DNA: TGTGCCAGCAGCGCGGGAGGGCCCTACAATGAGCAGTTCTTC. Protein sequence: CASSAGGPYNEQFF.

The rearrangement links TRBV18 to TRBJ2-1; 8 nucleotides align to TRBD2. CDR1 is KGHSH and CDR2 is LQKENI in the germline V gene. The CDR3 totals 15 residues. With V trimmed by 3 bases and J by 7 bases, 8 bases remained unmatched. CDR3 loop: CASSPSSGSSNEQFF. In nucleotides, the CDR3 is TGTGCCAGCTCACCCTCCAGCGGGAGTTCGAATGAGCAGTTCTTC.

The V gene is TRBV11-3, the J gene TRBJ1-2, with D possibly matching TRBD1 (5 bases). Deletions cut 4 bases from V and 8 bases from J, with 14 bases between. Germline CDR1 reads SGHNT; CDR2 reads YENEEA. The CDR3 length is 13 residues. For the CDR3, the DNA is TGTGCCAGCAGCTCGACAGAAAGGAAGGGCTACACCTTC. It specifies CASSSTERKGYTF.

The genes are TRBV11-3 and TRBJ1-6; 7 nucleotides match TRBD1. The junction had 6 bases not matched to a gene; V was cut back by 6 bases and J by 10 bases. Germline assignment: CDR1 SGHNT and CDR2 YENEEA. The CDR3 has 13 amino acids. CDR3 nucleotides: TGTGCCAGCAGTGAGGCAGGGGGATCACCCCTCCACTTT. Its translation: CASSEAGGSPLHF. The entire variable domain, with the rest obtained from reference TRBV11-3 and TRBJ1-6, is as follows: EAGVVQSPRYKIIEKKQPVAFWCNPISGHNTLYWYLQNLGQGPELLIRYENEEAVDDSQLPKDRFSAERLKGVDSTLKIQPAELGDSAVYLCASSEAGGSPLHFGNGTRLTVT.

This chain joins TRBV11-3 and TRBJ2-7; TRBD2 aligns across 7 bases. V lost 5 bases, J lost 4 bases, and 11 bases stayed unmatched. The CDR3 sequence is 15 residues long. CDR1 and CDR2 from the germline V gene are SGHNT and YENEEA. Here the CDR3 reads CASSLGRTSLYEQYF. In nucleotides, the CDR3 is TGTGCCAGCAGCCTTGGGAGGACTAGTCTTTACGAGCAGTACTTC.